A single sample is the source of the 8 T cell receptor beta chains below, sequenced in a study of control samples from healthy donors and cancer patients. The method was immunoSEQ multiplex PCR; TCRdb's version includes in-frame clones alone and lacks a portion of them. Among roughly 120,000 clones listed, 88% were seen once. Material: PBMCs. The source of these receptors is a woman aged 55-69 years with lung cancer.

The gene calls are TRBV5-5 and TRBJ1-1; TRBD1 might be the D (6 bases). V was cut by 0 bases and J by 10 bases, with 16 bases left in between. CDR1 SGHKS and CDR2 YYEKEE come from the germline V gene (reference sequence). The length of the CDR3 is 14 residues. The chain's CDR3 is CASSLGTGLGVAFF. CDR3 DNA sequence: TGTGCCAGCAGCTTGGGCACAGGGCTGGGGGTAGCTTTCTTT.

The chain has TRBV6-5 and TRBJ2-7; the D is unclear. Germline values: CDR1 MNHEY, CDR2 SVGAGI. This CDR3 has 14 residues. Trimming took off 6 bases at V and 3 bases at J, with 15 bases between the two ends. The CDR3 nucleotides read TGTGCCAGCAGAGGGCTAGGGTGGAACTACGAGCAGTACTTC. Protein: CASRGLGWNYEQYF.

The rearrangement uses TRBV19 and TRBJ1-5, with a possible D match to TRBD1 (5 bases). This CDR3 region has 16 residues. The germline V gene has CDR1 LNHDA and CDR2 SQIVND (reference sequence). Trimming pared 10 bases from V and 2 bases from J, leaving 21 bases between. CDR3 DNA: TGTGCCACCCACGAAGGGGCAAATCGGGGCAATCAGCCCCAGCATTTT. It codes for CATHEGANRGNQPQHF.

This clone was seen only once. The J gene is TRBJ1-2, the V gene TRBV29-1; tentatively, D is TRBD1 (6 bases). The germline V and J ends were trimmed by 4 bases and 7 bases, with 16 bases remaining between them. Germline CDR1 is SQVTM and CDR2 is ANQGSEA. The CDR3 covers 13 residues. The CDR3 here is CSVGGGRIGGYTF. The DNA of the CDR3 is TGCAGCGTTGGAGGGGGGCGGATAGGTGGCTACACCTTC.

V is TRBV24-1 and J is TRBJ1-5; D remains ambiguous. Germline V gene lookup returns CDR1 KGHDR and CDR2 SFDVKD. The CDR3 totals 13 residues. Trimming took off 8 bases at V and 0 bases at J, with 7 bases between the two ends. DNA for the CDR3: TGTGCCACCACAGCCGGTAGCAATCAGCCCCAGCATTTT. It specifies CATTAGSNQPQHF.

This chain links TRBV7-6 with TRBJ1-1, with a possible D match to TRBD1 (6 bases). Germline V gives CDR1 SGHVS, CDR2 FNYEAQ. The CDR3 runs to 16 residues. Trimming stripped 2 bases from V and 4 bases from J, with 17 bases between. CDR3 in amino acids: CASSLSTGRVGTEAFF. CDR3 bases: TGTGCCAGCAGCTTATCTACAGGGCGGGTGGGCACTGAAGCTTTCTTT.

The gene calls are TRBV7-6 and TRBJ1-6, with D unresolved. Germline CDR1 reads SGHVS; CDR2 reads FNYEAQ. V lost 0 bases, J lost 7 bases, and 10 bases lay in between. CDR3 size: 15 residues. The CDR3 loop is CASSLAGRRNSPLHF. The CDR3 nucleotides are TGTGCCAGCAGCTTAGCGGGCAGGCGAAATTCACCCCTCCACTTT. The whole variable domain, filled in from reference TRBV7-6 and TRBJ1-6, reads GAGVSQSPRYKVTKRGQDVALRCDPISGHVSLYWYRQALGQGPEFLTYFNYEAQQDKSGLPNDRFSAERPEGSISTLTIQRTEQRDSAMYRCASSLAGRRNSPLHFGNGTRLTVT.

The V call is TRBV11-1, the J call TRBJ2-1, with unresolved D. Germline V gives CDR1 SGHAT, CDR2 FQDESV (reference sequence). The CDR3 is made up of 15 amino acids. Trimming shortened V by 4 bases and J by 0 bases, and 10 bases separated the two germline ends. This CDR3 is CASSSYSSSYNEQFF. For the CDR3, the DNA is TGTGCCAGCAGCTCATACAGCAGCTCCTACAATGAGCAGTTCTTC.